Each of the 20 T cell receptor beta chains below was sequenced from the same sample in a study of blood T cell repertoires in COVID-19. Sequenced by immunoSEQ multiplex PCR; TCRdb stores in-frame clones only, minus some. The sample includes around 130,000 clones, roughly 81% of them seen just once. The sample taken for sequencing was PBMCs or T cells enriched from blood (not recorded which). The receptors were gathered from a woman aged 45 to 65 with acute COVID-19.

The chain has TRBV19 and TRBJ2-6, with 10 bases aligning to TRBD1. Germline CDR1 reads LNHDA; CDR2 reads SQIVND (reference sequence). The CDR3 loop spans 22 amino acids. The junction had 18 bases not matched to a gene; V was cut back by 4 bases and J by 0 bases. The CDR3 DNA sequence: TGTGCCAGTAGTACCTCTCGACAGGGGGCGAGTTGGACGCACTCTGGGGCCAACGTCCTGACTTTC. Its protein product is CASSTSRQGASWTHSGANVLTF.

This clone was counted only a few times. The chain couples TRBV11-2 to TRBJ1-2; the match to TRBD1 covers 8 bases. Germline values: CDR1 SGHAT, CDR2 FQNNGV. The junction had 5 bases not matched to a gene; V was cut back by 4 bases and J by 4 bases. The CDR3 is made up of 14 amino acids. CDR3 loop: CASSYGTGAYGYTF. CDR3 nucleotides: TGTGCCAGCAGCTACGGGACAGGTGCCTATGGCTACACCTTC.

The V and J genes are TRBV7-6 and TRBJ2-3; TRBD2 aligns across 8 bases. V shed 5 bases and J 0 bases; nucleotides not matched to a gene: 4. This CDR3 is built from 15 residues. CDR1 is SGHVS and CDR2 is FNYEAQ in the germline V gene. CDR3 loop: CASSRLATSTDTQYF. In DNA, the CDR3 is TGTGCCAGCAGCCGACTAGCGACTAGCACAGATACGCAGTATTTT.

This chain joins TRBV7-2 and TRBJ2-3, with no clear D. The V gene's germline CDR1 is SGHTA and CDR2 FQGNSA. Trimming left V 4 bases short and J 5 bases short, with 16 bases between. This CDR3 is 15 amino acids long. CDR3 DNA sequence: TGTGCCAGCAGCTCATCCTTGGTTCGCGGAGATACGCAGTATTTT. This translates into CASSSSLVRGDTQYF. Supplemented by reference TRBV7-2 and TRBJ2-3, the full variable domain reads GAGVSQSPSNKVTEKGKDVELRCDPISGHTALYWYRQSLGQGLEFLIYFQGNSAPDKSGLPSDRFSAERTGGSVSTLTIQRTQQEDSAVYLCASSSSLVRGDTQYFGPGTRLTVL.

The chain combines TRBV18 with TRBJ2-3; TRBD1 matches at 9 bases. The CDR3 has 16 residues. V gave up 2 bases and J gave up 2 bases; unmatched junction bases: 5. Germline V gives CDR1 KGHSH, CDR2 LQKENI. CDR3 in amino acids: CASSPWGQGITDTQYF. The CDR3, as DNA: TGTGCCAGCTCACCATGGGGACAGGGAATCACAGATACGCAGTATTTT. Variable domain in full (rest from reference TRBV18 and TRBJ2-3): NAGVMQNPRHLVRRRGQEARLRCSPMKGHSHVYWYRQLPEEGLKFMVYLQKENIIDESGMPKERFSAEFPKEGPSILRIQQVVRGDSAAYFCASSPWGQGITDTQYFGPGTRLTVL.

The table lists this clone with a count of one. V usage is TRBV27 and J usage is TRBJ2-5; TRBD1 agrees at 11 bases. V gave up 6 bases and J gave up 5 bases; unmatched junction bases: 11. The CDR3 has 16 amino acids. Germline-derived CDR1 and CDR2 are MNHEY and SMNVEV (reference sequence). The CDR3: CASSRTGGVLLETQYF. The CDR3 coding sequence is TGTGCCAGCAGCCGGACAGGGGGCGTTCTCTTGGAGACCCAGTACTTC.

V is TRBV19 and J is TRBJ2-1, with D maybe TRBD2 (5 bases). CDR3 size: 15 residues. Germline V gene lookup returns CDR1 LNHDA and CDR2 SQIVND (reference sequence). Trimming removed 6 bases from V and 8 bases from J, with 20 bases in between. CDR3 protein: CASRTGTPRGYEQFF. CDR3 in DNA: TGTGCCAGTAGGACTGGAACACCCCGAGGGTATGAGCAGTTCTTC.

This chain joins TRBV28 and TRBJ2-1; perhaps TRBD2 as D (6 bases). Germline assignment: CDR1 MDHEN and CDR2 SYDVKM. Trimming pared 7 bases from V and 7 bases from J, leaving 11 bases between. The CDR3 totals 12 residues. The CDR3 DNA is TGTGCCAGCATGGTTCGGGAGAATGAGCAGTTCTTC. It encodes CASMVRENEQFF.

This CDR3 reads CATTYEDGYTF. DNA for the CDR3: TGTGCCACTACTTATGAGGATGGCTACACCTTC. This chain links TRBV6-5 with TRBJ1-2; D ambiguous. Germline V lookup: CDR1 MNHEY, CDR2 SVGAGI. V lost 10 bases, J lost 6 bases, and 12 bases lay in between. This CDR3 spans 11 amino acids.

This clone was recorded only once. The chain employs TRBV5-4 and TRBJ2-5; maybe TRBD1 (6 bases). The CDR3 runs to 16 residues. The germline V and J ends were trimmed by 3 bases and 4 bases, with 19 bases remaining between them. Germline lookup yields CDR1 SGHNT and CDR2 YYREEE (reference sequence). For the CDR3, the DNA is TGTGCCAGCAGCTCCCCCCTGGGGCAGGGGCGAGAGACCCAGTACTTC. Its translation is CASSSPLGQGRETQYF.

V is TRBV19 and J is TRBJ1-1, with D possibly being TRBD1 (6 bases). The V end was cut by 5 bases, the J end by 5 bases, with 12 bases between. Germline lookup yields CDR1 LNHDA and CDR2 SQIVND (reference sequence). This CDR3 comprises 13 residues. The CDR3 nucleotides read TGTGCCAGTAGTCTCTCACAGGGTACTGAAGCTTTCTTT. This codes for CASSLSQGTEAFF.

This rearrangement joins TRBV5-8 to TRBJ2-1; 9 nucleotides agree with TRBD2. CDR1 is SGHTS, CDR2 YDEGEE, per germline. Unmatched junction bases numbered 8, after V lost 4 bases and J lost 0 bases. There are 17 residues in the CDR3. This CDR3 reads CASSRKSGGFSYNEQFF. The CDR3 bases are TGTGCCAGCAGCCGAAAAAGCGGGGGGTTCTCCTACAATGAGCAGTTCTTC.

This chain uses TRBV24-1 with TRBJ1-2, with a tentative D call TRBD1 (6 bases). Trimming pared 4 bases from V and 11 bases from J, leaving 19 bases between. The CDR3 runs 14 residues. Germline V gene sequence: CDR1 KGHDR, CDR2 SFDVKD. CDR3 loop: CATSEPNRARGYTF. Here the CDR3 DNA reads TGTGCCACCAGTGAGCCGAACAGGGCCCGCGGGTACACCTTC.

V is TRBV2 and J is TRBJ1-6; TRBD1 is a possible D gene (5 bases). CDR3 length: 14 residues. V was cut by 6 bases and J by 8 bases, with 14 bases left in between. In germline, CDR1 is SNHLY, CDR2 FYNNEI. The CDR3 spells CASRARVGDSPLHF. In nucleotides, the CDR3 is TGTGCCAGCAGGGCCAGGGTCGGTGATTCACCCCTCCACTTT.

V and J are TRBV7-2 and TRBJ2-7; TRBD2 aligns across 10 bases. The CDR3 runs to 15 residues. The junction had 5 bases not matched to a gene; V was cut back by 2 bases and J by 4 bases. Germline V gene sequence: CDR1 SGHTA, CDR2 FQGNSA. The CDR3 DNA is TGTGCCAGCAGCTTACAAAGACTAGCGGGTTACGAGCAGTACTTC. Protein product: CASSLQRLAGYEQYF.

V usage is TRBV11-2 and J usage is TRBJ2-1, with TRBD2 matching over 9 bases. With 8 bases clipped from V and 4 bases from J, the junction kept 9 bases outside the gene matches. The germline gives CDR1 SGHAT, CDR2 FQNNGV. The CDR3 loop spans 15 amino acids. This CDR3 reads CASLRGAGGYNEQFF. CDR3 nucleotide sequence: TGTGCCAGCCTCCGAGGGGCGGGAGGGTACAATGAGCAGTTCTTC.

J is TRBJ1-2 and V is TRBV5-4; 12 bases align to TRBD1. Germline values: CDR1 SGHNT, CDR2 YYREEE (reference sequence). CDR3 length: 16 amino acids. Trimming cost V 8 bases and J 3 bases; bases outside gene matches: 11. The CDR3: CARVRGQGAVDYGYTF. CDR3 in DNA: TGTGCCAGAGTTAGGGGACAGGGGGCCGTTGACTATGGCTACACCTTC. The entire variable domain, with the rest obtained from reference TRBV5-4 and TRBJ1-2, is as follows: ETGVTQSPTHLIKTRGQQVTLRCSSQSGHNTVSWYQQALGQGPQFIFQYYREEENGRGNFPPRFSGLQFPNYSSELNVNALELDDSALYLCARVRGQGAVDYGYTFGSGTRLTVV.

The gene calls are TRBV7-2 and TRBJ2-1; TRBD2 matches 11 bases. Trimming removed 1 base from V and 9 bases from J; junction bases left unmatched: 5. Germline loops: CDR1 SGHTA, CDR2 FQGNSA. The CDR3 is 15 residues long. The CDR3 nucleotides read TGTGCCAGCAGCTTAGGGTCCCTAGCGGGAGGTGAGCAGTTCTTC. Protein product: CASSLGSLAGGEQFF.

The chain couples TRBV6-4 to TRBJ2-2; no clear D gene. This CDR3 contains 13 residues. CDR1 MRHNA and CDR2 SNTAGT come from the germline V gene. The V gene lost 5 bases and the J gene lost 7 bases, with 11 bases spanning the gap. For the CDR3, the DNA is TGTGCCAGCAGTCTCCTAGAAGGCGGGGAGCTGTTTTTT. It encodes CASSLLEGGELFF.

The chain couples TRBV11-3 to TRBJ2-1, with 13 nucleotides matching TRBD2. This CDR3 region has 17 residues. With 5 bases clipped from V and 7 bases from J, the junction kept 11 bases outside the gene matches. The germline V gene encodes CDR1 SGHNT and CDR2 YENEEA. CDR3 sequence: CASSPTGLAGVRNEQFF. CDR3 DNA: TGTGCCAGCAGCCCGACCGGACTAGCGGGAGTTAGAAATGAGCAGTTCTTC.